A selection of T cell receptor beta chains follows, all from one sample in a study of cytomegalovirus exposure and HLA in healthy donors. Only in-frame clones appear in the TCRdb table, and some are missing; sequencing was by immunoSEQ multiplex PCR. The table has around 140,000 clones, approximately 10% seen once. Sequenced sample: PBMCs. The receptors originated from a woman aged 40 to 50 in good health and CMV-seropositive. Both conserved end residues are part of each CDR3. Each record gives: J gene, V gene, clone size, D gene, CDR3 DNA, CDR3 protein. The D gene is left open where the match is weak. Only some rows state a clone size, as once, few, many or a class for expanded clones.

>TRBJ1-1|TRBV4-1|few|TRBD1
TGCGCCAGCAGCCAGGAGACAGGGGGTTGGACTGAAGCTTTCTTT
CASSQETGGWTEAFF
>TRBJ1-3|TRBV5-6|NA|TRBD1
TGTGCCAGCAGCTTCCAAGACAGGGGCCACACCATATATTTT
CASSFQDRGHTIYF
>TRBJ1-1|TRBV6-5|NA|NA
TGTGCCAGCAGTTCACTACAGGTGTTCCACACTGAAGCTTTCTTT
CASSSLQVFHTEAFF
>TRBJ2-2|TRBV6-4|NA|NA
TGTGCCAGCAGTGACTCAGGGGGAACCACCGGGGAGCTGTTTTTT
CASSDSGGTTGELFF
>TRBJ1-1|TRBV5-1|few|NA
TGCGCCAGCAGCTTGGCCTTTGGGGCCACTGAAGCTTTCTTT
CASSLAFGATEAFF
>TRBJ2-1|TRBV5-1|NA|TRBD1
TGCGCCAGCAGCTTGGGTCCTTTTCCGGGACAGGGTAATGAGCAGTTCTTC
CASSLGPFPGQGNEQFF
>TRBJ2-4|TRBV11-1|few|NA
TGTGCCAGCAGCCCGACAGGAACGAACATTCAGTACTTC
CASSPTGTNIQYF
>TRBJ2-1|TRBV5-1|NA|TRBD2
TGCGCCAGCAGCCTACTAGCGGGGGGGGCCTACAATGAGCAGTTCTTC
CASSLLAGGAYNEQFF
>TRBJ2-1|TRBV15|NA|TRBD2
TGTGCCACCAGCAGTGGGCGGGGGGGACGCTCCTACAATGAGCAGTTCTTC
CATSSGRGGRSYNEQFF
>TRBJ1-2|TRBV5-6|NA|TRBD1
TGTGCCAGCAGCTTACAGGGGAATGGCTACACCTTC
CASSLQGNGYTF
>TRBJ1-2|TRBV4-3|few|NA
TGCGCCAGCAGCCAAGATTTAGGAGCAGGAGGGTTTCGAGGCTACACCTTC
CASSQDLGAGGFRGYTF
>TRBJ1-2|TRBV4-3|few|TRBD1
TGCGCCAGCAGAAGGACAGGGATGTTCGGCTACACCTTC
CASRRTGMFGYTF
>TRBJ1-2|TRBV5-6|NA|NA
TGTGCCAGCAGCTTGTGGGAGGGAACCTATGGCTACACCTTC
CASSLWEGTYGYTF
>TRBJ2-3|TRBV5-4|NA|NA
TGTGCCAGCAGCCCGGGACTTAGCACAGATACGCAGTATTTT
CASSPGLSTDTQYF
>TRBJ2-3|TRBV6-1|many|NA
TGTGCCAGCAGTGAAGCCGACTATAGCACAGATACGCAGTATTTT
CASSEADYSTDTQYF
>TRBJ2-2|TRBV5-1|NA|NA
TGCGCCAGCAGCTTGCTAGCAGCGAACACCGGGGAGCTGTTTTTT
CASSLLAANTGELFF
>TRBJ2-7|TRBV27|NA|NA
TGTGCCCCATACGAGCAGTACTTC
CAPYEQYF
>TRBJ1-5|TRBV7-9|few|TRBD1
TGTGCCAGCAGCCGGACAGGCGATCAGCCCCAGCATTTT
CASSRTGDQPQHF
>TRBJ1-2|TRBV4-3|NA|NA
TGCGCCAGCAGCCAAGATGGTCGGCAGGGTCCCTATGGCTACACCTTC
CASSQDGRQGPYGYTF
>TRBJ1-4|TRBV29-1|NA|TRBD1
TGCAGCGTTGAAGTTGGGGACAGGGGGCCACATGAAAAACTGTTTTTT
CSVEVGDRGPHEKLFF
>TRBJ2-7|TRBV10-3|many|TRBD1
TGTGCCATCAGTGCACTCCCGGGACAGGCTTTCTTC
CAISALPGQAFF
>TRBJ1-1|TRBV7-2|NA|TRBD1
TGTGCCAGCAGCTCGTTACAGGGGGCTGAAGCTTTCTTT
CASSSLQGAEAFF
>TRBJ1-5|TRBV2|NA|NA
TGTGCCAGCAGTGAGGCGAGGGATCAGCCCCAGCATTTT
CASSEARDQPQHF
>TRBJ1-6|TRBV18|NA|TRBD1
TGTGCCAGCTCACCCCTCGGACAGGGGAATTCACCCCTCCACTTT
CASSPLGQGNSPLHF
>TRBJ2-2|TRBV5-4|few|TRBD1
TGTGCCAGCAGCACCGGGACAGGGCAGTATACCGGGGAGCTGTTTTTT
CASSTGTGQYTGELFF
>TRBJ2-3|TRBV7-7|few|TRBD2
TGTGCCAGCAGCTTAGGACTAGCGGGGGGCACAGATACGCAGTATTTT
CASSLGLAGGTDTQYF
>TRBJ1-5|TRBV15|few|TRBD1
TGTGCCACCAGCAGAGGGACAGGGGGCGATCAGCCCCAGCATTTT
CATSRGTGGDQPQHF
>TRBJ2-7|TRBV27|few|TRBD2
TGTGCCAGCAGTTTAAGGCTAGCGGGGGGGCCGGACGAGCAGTACTTC
CASSLRLAGGPDEQYF
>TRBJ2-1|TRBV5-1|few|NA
TGCGCCAGCAGGGGGTTGGGGAACAGGCCCCAGGGGGGCTCCTACAATGAGCAGTTCTTC
CASRGLGNRPQGGSYNEQFF
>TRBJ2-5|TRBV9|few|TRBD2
TGTGCCAGCAACCCAAGCGGGGGGGCCGGGGGGCCAGAGACCCAGTACTTC
CASNPSGGAGGPETQYF
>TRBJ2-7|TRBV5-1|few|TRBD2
TGCGCCAGCAGCTCGGTAGCGGGGGGGCAAAACGAGCAGTACTTC
CASSSVAGGQNEQYF
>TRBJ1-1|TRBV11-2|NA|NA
TGTGCCAGCAGCCCAGGGTGGGATGCTTTCTTT
CASSPGWDAFF
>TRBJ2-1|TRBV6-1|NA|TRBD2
TGTGCCAGCAGTGAACGGGCGAGTGGCGGGGGGCTGCAGTTCTTC
CASSERASGGGLQFF
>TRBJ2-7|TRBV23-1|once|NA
TGCGCCAGCAGTCAATCTGGAACAGGTCGCCTCTACGAGCAGTACTTC
CASSQSGTGRLYEQYF
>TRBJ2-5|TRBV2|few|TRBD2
TGTGCCAGCAGGGGACTAGCGGGGGACCGGGAGACCCAGTACTTC
CASRGLAGDRETQYF
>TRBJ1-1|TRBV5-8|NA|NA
TGTGCCAGCAGCCAGCCCACGGGGGGGCCTGGAGTTGAAGCTTTCTTT
CASSQPTGGPGVEAFF
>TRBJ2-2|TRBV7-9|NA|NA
TGTGCCAGCAGCCTCTTTAACACCGGGGAGCTGTTTTTT
CASSLFNTGELFF
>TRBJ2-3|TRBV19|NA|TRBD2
TGTGCCAGTACCTCCTTTCTAGCGGGGGGGCCAGATACGCAGTATTTT
CASTSFLAGGPDTQYF
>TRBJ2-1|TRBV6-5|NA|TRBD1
TGTGCCAGCAGCCCAACAGGGGGATCCTACAATGAGCAGTTCTTC
CASSPTGGSYNEQFF
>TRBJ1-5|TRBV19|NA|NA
TGTGCCAGTAGTATGATCACAGAGATGGGAGGCAATCAGCCCCAGCATTTT
CASSMITEMGGNQPQHF
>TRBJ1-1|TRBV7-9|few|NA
TGTGCCAGCAGCCTAGAGGGAGGACACCGAGGGGCTGAAGCTTTCTTT
CASSLEGGHRGAEAFF